Following are 25 T cell receptor beta chains from one sample sequenced in a study of control samples from healthy donors and cancer patients. The table came from immunoSEQ multiplex PCR; TCRdb's copy has only in-frame clones and leaves some out. This sample has 150,000 to 200,000 clones, with 94% found just once. The sequenced sample was blood. These TCRs come from a woman between 18 and 29 years old in good health.

The chain uses TRBV6-5 and TRBJ1-4; 10 bases map to TRBD1. The CDR3 covers 15 residues. In germline, CDR1 is MNHEY, CDR2 SVGAGI. The J segment lost 5 bases and the V segment lost 4 bases, leaving 4 bases of the junction unmatched. Here the CDR3 DNA reads TGTGCCAGCAGTTCGGGACAGGGGAGGAATGAAAAACTGTTTTTT. Translated, it gives CASSSGQGRNEKLFF.

The gene calls are TRBV5-3 and TRBJ2-1; TRBD1 is a possible D gene (6 bases). TRBV5-3 carries the ORF label, with uncertain function. The CDR3 is made up of 16 amino acids. Trimming took 3 bases from V and 2 from J, leaving 15 bases between them. The CDR3 spells CARSYPRRGPYNEQFF. The CDR3 DNA reads as TGTGCCAGAAGCTACCCTCGCAGGGGCCCCTACAATGAGCAGTTCTTC.

This CDR3 reads CASSEDRLNTEAFF. The CDR3 DNA sequence: TGTGCCAGTAGTGAGGACAGGTTGAACACTGAAGCTTTCTTT. The chain joins TRBV19 to TRBJ1-1; 7 bases map to TRBD1. V trimming: 5 bases; J trimming: 0 bases; junction bases outside the gene matches: 3. The CDR3 loop spans 14 amino acids. CDR1 and CDR2 (germline): LNHDA, SQIVND (reference sequence).

This clone has just one count. The rearrangement links TRBV27 to TRBJ1-5, with D unclear. The V end lost 6 bases, the J end lost 7 bases, and 22 bases lay between the germline ends. There are 16 residues in the CDR3. The germline V gene has CDR1 MNHEY and CDR2 SMNVEV (reference sequence). The CDR3 sequence: CASSPVMAGAGQPQHF. For the CDR3, the DNA is TGTGCCAGCAGCCCAGTTATGGCGGGAGCCGGGCAGCCCCAGCATTTT.

The chain recombines TRBV5-5 with TRBJ1-4; TRBD1 might be the D (5 bases). CDR3 length equals 15 residues. The ends were cut back, 4 bases at V and 2 bases at J, with 12 bases in the middle. CDR1 is SGHKS and CDR2 is YYEKEE in the germline V gene (reference sequence). CDR3: CASSPPGLTNEKLFF. The DNA for the CDR3 is TGTGCCAGCAGCCCCCCAGGGTTGACTAATGAAAAACTGTTTTTT.

The chain couples TRBV2 to TRBJ2-7; 7 nucleotides line up with TRBD1. The CDR3 covers 15 residues. Trimming removed 6 bases from V and 2 bases from J; junction bases left unmatched: 10. Germline loops: CDR1 SNHLY, CDR2 FYNNEI. The CDR3 sequence is CASRDLDRFTYEQYF. The CDR3 DNA is TGTGCCAGCAGGGACTTGGACAGGTTTACCTACGAGCAGTACTTC.

The CDR3 is CASSYSGTPWNQPQHF. CDR3 in DNA: TGTGCCAGCAGTTACTCTGGGACTCCTTGGAATCAGCCCCAGCATTTT. The chain uses TRBV6-2 or TRBV6-3 and TRBJ1-5; D possibly corresponds to TRBD1 (5 bases). Deletions cut 0 bases from V and 4 bases from J, with 13 bases between. This CDR3 is 16 amino acids long. Germline CDR1 reads MNHEY; CDR2 reads SVGEGT.

The chain has TRBV23-1 and TRBJ1-4; 9 positions match TRBD1. TRBV23-1 is labeled an ORF, and its function is uncertain. The V and J ends lost 7 bases and 4 bases, in that order; junction bases with no gene match: 7. The CDR3 length is 15 residues. The CDR3 DNA reads TGCGCCAGCACCCAAGGGGGACAGGGTAATGAAAAACTGTTTTTT. Amino acid sequence: CASTQGGQGNEKLFF.

V gene TRBV28 combines with J gene TRBJ1-1, with D possibly matching TRBD1 (6 bases). Trimming removed 3 bases from V and 1 base from J, with 9 bases in between. Per the germline V gene, CDR1 is MDHEN and CDR2 is SYDVKM. The CDR3 has 14 residues. CDR3 region: CASSFRQANTEAFF. The CDR3 DNA sequence: TGTGCCAGCAGTTTCAGACAGGCGAACACTGAAGCTTTCTTT.

The gene calls are TRBV7-9 and TRBJ2-1; 8 positions agree with TRBD2. Germline values: CDR1 SEHNR, CDR2 FQNEAQ (reference sequence). The length of the CDR3 is 14 residues. J gave up 4 bases and V 4 bases, and 3 bases lay outside the gene matches. CDR3 amino acids: CASSSAGGYNEQFF. The CDR3 nucleotides are TGTGCCAGCAGCTCTGCGGGGGGTTACAATGAGCAGTTCTTC.

The rearrangement joins TRBV4-3 to TRBJ2-7, with D perhaps matching TRBD2 (6 bases). The CDR3 is 14 residues long. Trimming left V 0 bases short and J 3 bases short, with 9 bases between. The germline gives CDR1 LGHNA, CDR2 YSLEER. The CDR3 loop reads CASSQERDFYEQYF. CDR3 coding DNA: TGCGCCAGCAGCCAAGAAAGGGACTTCTACGAGCAGTACTTC.

V usage is TRBV6-2 or TRBV6-3 and J usage is TRBJ2-3, with TRBD2 identical over 13 bases. Germline trimming cut 4 bases from V and 2 bases from J; bases unmatched to any gene: 3. Germline CDR1 reads MNHEY; CDR2 reads SVGEGT. The CDR3 is made up of 16 amino acids. In DNA, the CDR3 is TGTGCCAGCAGTTCGGGACTAGCGGGGTTCACAGATACGCAGTATTTT. Amino acids: CASSSGLAGFTDTQYF.

The rearrangement uses TRBV5-1 and TRBJ2-3, with 9 bases that match TRBD2. CDR1 SGHRS and CDR2 YFSETQ come from the germline V gene. The CDR3 is 17 amino acids. With V trimmed by 5 bases and J by 7 bases, 17 bases remained unmatched. CDR3 residues: CASRAVGAGGALHTQYF. DNA for the CDR3: TGCGCCAGCAGGGCAGTGGGAGCGGGGGGCGCCCTGCATACGCAGTATTTT. Filled out from reference TRBV5-1 and TRBJ2-3, the complete variable domain reads KAGVTQTPRYLIKTRGQQVTLSCSPISGHRSVSWYQQTPGQGLQFLFEYFSETQRNKGNFPGRFSGRQFSNSRSEMNVSTLELGDSALYLCASRAVGAGGALHTQYFGPGTRLTVL.

This chain connects TRBV5-1 to TRBJ1-4; TRBD1 aligns across 7 bases. Germline trimming cut 8 bases from V and 6 bases from J; bases unmatched to any gene: 10. CDR1 is SGHRS, CDR2 YFSETQ, per germline. CDR3 size: 14 residues. CDR3 amino acids: CARTKQGQDEKLFF. The DNA of the CDR3 is TGCGCCAGGACCAAACAGGGGCAGGATGAAAAACTGTTTTTT.

This rearrangement joins TRBV24-1 to TRBJ1-1; D gene unclear. Germline CDR1 reads KGHDR; CDR2 reads SFDVKD. The CDR3 runs to 13 residues. V lost 5 bases and J 2 bases, leaving 8 bases between the germline ends. CDR3 protein: CATSARRNTEAFF. CDR3 sequence (DNA): TGTGCCACCAGTGCCCGTCGAAACACTGAAGCTTTCTTT.

The chain combines TRBV19 with TRBJ1-5; no firm D call. V lost 4 bases to trimming and J lost 1 base, with 8 bases between them. Germline CDR1 reads LNHDA; CDR2 reads SQIVND (reference sequence). The CDR3 has 14 residues. CDR3 bases: TGTGCCAGTAGTACCTCCATCAGCAATCAGCCCCAGCATTTT. The encoded protein is CASSTSISNQPQHF.

This chain uses TRBV7-9 with TRBJ1-5; perhaps TRBD1 as D (5 bases). In germline, CDR1 is SEHNR, CDR2 FQNEAQ (reference sequence). CDR3 length: 14 residues. V lost 5 bases and J 4 bases, leaving 12 bases between the germline ends. DNA of the CDR3: TGTGCCAGCAGCCCTACGGGACGGAATCAGCCCCAGCATTTT. Amino acid sequence: CASSPTGRNQPQHF.

The rearrangement links TRBV15 to TRBJ2-5; D ambiguous. Germline V gene lookup returns CDR1 LNHNV and CDR2 YYDKDF (reference sequence). The length of the CDR3 is 16 residues. Trimming shortened V by 3 bases and J by 2 bases, and 16 bases separated the two germline ends. CDR3 coding DNA: TGTGCCACCAGCAGCCGACACCGAAACAAGCAAGAGACCCAGTACTTC. Its translation: CATSSRHRNKQETQYF.

This chain links TRBV3-1 (or the pseudogene TRBV3-2) with TRBJ1-4; D may be TRBD1 (5 bases). CDR1 LGHDT and CDR2 YNNKEL come from the germline V gene (reference sequence). With 4 bases removed from V and 11 bases from J, the gap between germline ends came to 8 bases. This CDR3 contains 11 residues. CDR3: CASSRGGKLFF. As DNA, the CDR3 is TGTGCCAGCAGCCGTGGGGGGAAACTGTTTTTT.

The CDR3 sequence is CASQAGGNTEAFF. In DNA form, the CDR3 reads TGTGCCAGCCAGGCAGGTGGGAACACTGAAGCTTTCTTT. The chain recombines TRBV6-6 with TRBJ1-1, with D hard to call. V was clipped by 8 bases and J by 1 base, with 11 bases between them. The germline V gene encodes CDR1 MNHNY and CDR2 SVGAGI (reference sequence). This CDR3 has 13 residues.

The genes are TRBV5-4 and TRBJ2-5; TRBD2 matches at 9 bases. The CDR3 has 14 residues. The J segment lost 5 bases and the V segment lost 1 base, leaving 3 bases of the junction unmatched. Germline CDR1 SGHNT, CDR2 YYREEE (reference sequence). CDR3 protein: CASSLRGGVETQYF. The CDR3 DNA is TGTGCCAGCAGCTTGCGCGGGGGGGTGGAGACCCAGTACTTC.

The chain couples TRBV11-3 to TRBJ2-7, with D possibly being TRBD1 (6 bases). The V gene lost 5 bases and the J gene lost 5 bases, with 19 bases spanning the gap. The CDR3 runs to 15 residues. Germline CDR1 is SGHNT and CDR2 is YENEEA. The CDR3 DNA sequence: TGTGCCAGCAGCAAAAGGGACACCTGGGGCGACGAGCAGTACTTC. This sequence encodes CASSKRDTWGDEQYF.

This chain uses TRBV29-1 with TRBJ1-2; D is unclear. Per germline, CDR1 SQVTM and CDR2 ANQGSEA. The CDR3 consists of 11 residues. V was clipped by 4 bases and J by 6 bases, with 9 bases between them. CDR3 DNA sequence: TGCAGCGTTGTTGGGCTGGATGGCTACACCTTC. Protein: CSVVGLDGYTF.

Comments on this clone: The junction differs from germline at one of its ends, possibly a read error. The chain joins TRBV27 to TRBJ1-4; D call uncertain. CDR1 is MNHEY and CDR2 is SMNVEV in the germline V gene (reference sequence). The CDR3 extends over 14 amino acids. The CDR3 DNA follows: TGTGCCAGCAGTTTGTTCGCAACCAATGAAAAACTGTTTTTT. It translates to CASSLFATNEKLFF.

CDR3: CASSLSLTRDRSRNEQFF. In nucleotides, the CDR3 is TGCGCCAGCAGCTTGTCCCTTACCCGGGACAGAAGTAGGAATGAGCAGTTCTTC. V and J are TRBV5-1 and TRBJ2-1; TRBD1 matches 7 bases. Per the germline V gene, CDR1 is SGHRS and CDR2 is YFSETQ. The CDR3 is made up of 18 amino acids. J lost 7 bases, V lost 1 base, and 17 bases had no gene match.